The 2 T cell receptor beta chains presented below share a single source sample, sequenced in a study of CD8 T cells in Susac syndrome. RNA, at about 0.45 to 1 ug, was reverse transcribed with random hexamers. TCRdb analysed the immunoSEQ multiplex PCR reads with MiXCR anew, one entry per CDR3 protein. The data show some 170,000 distinct CDR3 sequences, roughly 94% seen once. Sequencing was performed on CD4+ T cells from PBMCs. The receptors here all came from a human donor with Susac syndrome.

The V gene is TRBV19, the J gene TRBJ2-5; TRBD2 agrees at 10 bases. J was trimmed by 2 bases and V by 10 bases; bases with no gene match: 13. CDR3 length equals 16 residues. Germline loops: CDR1 LNHDA, CDR2 SQIVND (reference sequence). The CDR3, as DNA: TGTGCCAACAACTCGCCGGGAGCGGGGGGGCAAGAGACCCAGTACTTC. It is translated as CANNSPGAGGQETQYF.

This rearrangement joins TRBV4-1 to TRBJ1-2, with D unresolved. The CDR3 sequence is 18 residues long. V lost 2 bases and J lost 0, with 19 bases in between. The germline CDR1 and CDR2 sequences are MGHRA and YSYEKL. CDR3 sequence reads: CASSQNIWAGRSNYGYTF. The DNA of the CDR3 is TGCGCCAGCAGCCAAAACATATGGGCAGGACGTTCTAACTATGGCTACACCTTC.